The 5 T cell receptor beta chains presented below share a single source sample, sequenced in a study of Graves' ophthalmopathy and Graves' hyperthyroidism (dated 2018 in TCRdb). TCRdb shows the sequencer as Illumina HiSeq 2000. For repertoire sequencing, the TCR beta CDR3 regions were amplified from RNA transcripts. The first round of RT-PCR was done with HTBI primers and the Qiagen OneStep RT-PCR kit, and was followed by a second round of multiplex PCR, then size selection and purification. TCRdb cleaned the public reads at Q25 with fastp, built clones with MiXCR and kept in-frame beta chains. Each entry is one CDR3 protein sequence, shown with its most common DNA and genes. In this sample the table shows over a million distinct CDR3 sequences, roughly 35% of which occur a single time. The ten biggest clones cover 11% of the sample. Sequencing was carried out using peripheral blood or thyroid tissue (not recorded which). These receptors were collected from an adult man with Graves' hyperthyroidism.

This chain joins TRBV10-3 and TRBJ1-6, with D possibly TRBD1 on 6 matching bases. The CDR3 has 15 residues. V lost 5 bases and J 6 bases, leaving 14 bases between the germline ends. Germline V gene data show CDR1 as ENHRY and CDR2 as SYGVKD. Written as DNA, the CDR3 is TGTGCCATCAGTTATTCAGGGGATCTTAATTCACCCCTCCACTTT. It is translated as CAISYSGDLNSPLHF.

The rearrangement joins TRBV25-1 to TRBJ1-6; TRBD1 agrees at 7 bases. The germline V gene has CDR1 MGHDK and CDR2 SYGVNS. The CDR3 spans 13 residues. The CDR3 coding sequence is TGTGCTTGGAGGACAGGCGGAAATTCACCCCTCCACTTT. This encodes CAWRTGGNSPLHF. Complete variable domain (other parts from reference TRBV25-1 and TRBJ1-6): EADIYQTPRYLVIGTGKKITLECSQTMGHDKMYWYQQDPGMELHLIHYSYGVNSTEKGDLSSESTVSRIRTEHFPLTLESARPSHTSQYLCAWRTGGNSPLHFGNGTRLTVT.

The chain has TRBV20-1 and TRBJ2-7, with 8 nucleotides matching TRBD2. The CDR3 has 14 amino acids. Germline V gene lookup returns CDR1 DFQATT and CDR2 SNEGSKA (reference sequence). CDR3 in amino acids: CAVHGEREFYEQYF. CDR3 coding DNA: TGCGCAGTGCACGGTGAGCGGGAGTTCTACGAGCAGTACTTC.

This clonotype was seen just once. The chain carries TRBV25-1 and TRBJ2-7; 7 bases align to TRBD1. The J segment lost 5 bases and the V segment lost 6 bases, leaving 16 bases of the junction unmatched. CDR3 size: 16 residues. Germline V lookup: CDR1 MGHDK, CDR2 SYGVNS. The CDR3 DNA reads as TGTGCCAGCAGCTCTCGTAGGGGGACAGCCCCCCACGAGCAGTACTTC. Translating it yields CASSSRRGTAPHEQYF.

This clonotype was found many times. The rearrangement joins TRBV20-1 to TRBJ1-2; D not resolved. CDR1 and CDR2 (germline): DFQATT, SNEGSKA (reference sequence). This CDR3 is 12 amino acids long. V lost 6 bases to trimming and J lost 4 bases, with 12 bases between them. CDR3: CSAIIPPYGYTF. CDR3 sequence (DNA): TGCAGTGCCATAATCCCTCCCTATGGCTACACCTTC.